Listed below are T cell receptor beta chains from one sample, sequenced in a study of blood T cell repertoires in COVID-19. Measured with immunoSEQ multiplex PCR; TCRdb has only the in-frame clones, and not every one. Of approximately 99,000 clones in the sample, about 83% were seen once. The sequencing input was peripheral blood. These receptors came from a woman aged 70 to 79 with acute or convalescent COVID-19. CDR3s include the opening cysteine and the closing phenylalanine or tryptophan. The D gene is left open where the match is weak. Expanded clones are given a class, and other clones once, few, many or no size at all.

v_call	cdr3_length	j_call	d_call	clone_size	cdr3_nt	cdr3_aa
TRBV15	13	TRBJ1-1	.	.	TGTGCCACCAGCAGAGGGGGGGTAGCTGAAGCTTTCTTT	CATSRGGVAEAFF
TRBV5-6	14	TRBJ2-1	TRBD2	once	TGTGCCAGCAGTAGGGGTTTCGGGGGGAATGAGCAGTTCTTC	CASSRGFGGNEQFF
TRBV3-1/TRBV3-2	15	TRBJ2-3	.	.	TGTGCCAGCAGCCCTCTCGCCCCGCAGGCAGATACGCAGTATTTT	CASSPLAPQADTQYF
TRBV6-5	12	TRBJ2-3	.	.	TGTGCCAGCAGAAACAGTGCAGATACGCAGTATTTT	CASRNSADTQYF
TRBV5-1	17	TRBJ1-1	.	.	TGCGCCAGCAGCGTGGGATTCAGCCAGGTCAAGAACACTGAAGCTTTCTTT	CASSVGFSQVKNTEAFF
TRBV5-1	14	TRBJ1-1	.	.	TGCGCCAGCAGCCCGGAGGGGATGAACACTGAAGCTTTCTTT	CASSPEGMNTEAFF
TRBV29-1	14	TRBJ2-1	TRBD2	few	TGCAGCTCATCGGGGACTAGCGGGGTCGATGAGCAGTTCTTC	CSSSGTSGVDEQFF
TRBV19	13	TRBJ1-5	.	once	TGTGCCAGTAGGGGGGCCTTCAATCAGCCCCAGCATTTT	CASRGAFNQPQHF
TRBV5-4	15	TRBJ2-1	.	.	TGTGCCAGCAGCTTGAAAGTGGGCGCGTCAAATGAGCAGTTCTTC	CASSLKVGASNEQFF
TRBV3-1/TRBV3-2	13	TRBJ1-1	.	.	TGTGCCAGCAGCCCCCTCCCGGGCACTGAAGCTTTCTTT	CASSPLPGTEAFF
TRBV7-8	15	TRBJ2-1	.	.	TGTGCCAGCAGCGTCCGGGACTCGTACTACAATGAGCAGTTCTTC	CASSVRDSYYNEQFF
TRBV11-3	16	TRBJ1-2	.	.	TGTGCCAGCAGCTTAGATCTTCGACAGATCAACTATGGCTACACCTTC	CASSLDLRQINYGYTF
TRBV28	16	TRBJ2-5	TRBD2	.	TGTGCCAGCAGTTTAATACTAGCGGACCCAAGAGCGACCCAGTACTTC	CASSLILADPRATQYF
TRBV5-1	16	TRBJ2-5	TRBD2	.	TGCGCCAGCAGCTCCGGGACTAGCGGGAGGACAGAGACCCAGTACTTC	CASSSGTSGRTETQYF
TRBV25-1	11	TRBJ2-7	.	.	TGTGCCAGCAGTGATCTCTACGAGCAGTACTTC	CASSDLYEQYF
TRBV18	15	TRBJ2-3	.	.	TGTGCCAGCTCACCACCGGGACACACTGGGGATACGCAGTATTTT	CASSPPGHTGDTQYF
TRBV28	18	TRBJ1-5	TRBD1	.	TGTGCCAGCAGCCTGGATCTTGGGACAGGGGGAGGCAATCAGCCCCAGCATTTT	CASSLDLGTGGGNQPQHF
TRBV27	14	TRBJ2-2	.	.	TGTGCCAGCAGTTCGAATCGCGGAAGCTGGGAGCTGTTTTTT	CASSSNRGSWELFF
TRBV5-1	14	TRBJ1-2	.	.	TGCGCCAGCAGCTTGGGGAACAGGGCGGGTGGCTACACCTTC	CASSLGNRAGGYTF
TRBV7-9	17	TRBJ2-1	TRBD2	.	TGTGCCAGCAGCTCACGCGTTGGGGCGGGAGGGGGCGATGAGCAGTTCTTC	CASSSRVGAGGGDEQFF
TRBV3-1/TRBV3-2	11	TRBJ1-1	.	.	TGTGCCAGCAGCTACGGACAAGGAGCTTTCTTT	CASSYGQGAFF
TRBV19	14	TRBJ2-1	TRBD2	once	TGTGCCAGCGGGCCGGGACTAGGGGTGTATGAGCAGTTCTTC	CASGPGLGVYEQFF
TRBV11-2	13	TRBJ2-7	.	.	TGTGCCAGCAGCTTCGGTAGGGGCGGCGAGCAGTACTTC	CASSFGRGGEQYF
TRBV2	15	TRBJ1-2	.	once	TGTGCCAGCAGTGACCGCCCGGGTTTCGGCTATGGCTACACCTTC	CASSDRPGFGYGYTF
TRBV19	13	TRBJ2-1	.	.	TGTGCCAGTAGTATAGGACAGTACAATGAGCAGTTCTTC	CASSIGQYNEQFF
TRBV28	15	TRBJ2-7	TRBD1	.	TGTGCCAGCAGTACTTCCGGGACAGGGCCCTACGAGCAGTACTTC	CASSTSGTGPYEQYF
TRBV7-2	13	TRBJ1-5	.	few	TGTGCCAGCAGCTTAGTAGTCAATCAGCCCCAGCATTTT	CASSLVVNQPQHF
TRBV5-1	15	TRBJ2-5	TRBD1	.	TGCGCCAGCAGCTTGGGGGACAGGTCCCAAGAGACCCAGTACTTC	CASSLGDRSQETQYF
TRBV30	14	TRBJ2-7	TRBD1	few	TGTGCCTGGAGTGTAGTAGGGGGCGGCTACGAGCAGTACTTC	CAWSVVGGGYEQYF
TRBV5-5	18	TRBJ2-5	TRBD2	.	TGTGCCAGCAGCTTAGGGACTAGCGGGGGGGCCGACTGGGAGACCCAGTACTTC	CASSLGTSGGADWETQYF
TRBV19	13	TRBJ1-4	TRBD1	.	TGTGCCAGTAGGGACAGGGGGAATGAAAAACTGTTTTTT	CASRDRGNEKLFF
TRBV27	13	TRBJ2-1	.	.	TGTGCCAGCAGTTTAGTGCAGGGCGATGAGCAGTTCTTC	CASSLVQGDEQFF
TRBV3-1/TRBV3-2	17	TRBJ2-7	TRBD2	once	TGTGCCAGCAGCCAAGGGTTAGCGGGAACTGGGGGCTACGAGCAGTACTTC	CASSQGLAGTGGYEQYF
TRBV7-9	16	TRBJ2-3	TRBD1	.	TGTGCCAGCAGTTTGAGACAGGGGGCTAGGGCAGATACGCAGTATTTT	CASSLRQGARADTQYF
TRBV6-6	15	TRBJ2-1	TRBD2	.	TGTGCCAGCAGTTGGACTAGCACTAATAACAATGAGCAGTTCTTC	CASSWTSTNNNEQFF
TRBV6-5	13	TRBJ1-5	TRBD1	once	TGTGCCAGCAGTTGGACAGGTAATCAGCCCCAGCATTTT	CASSWTGNQPQHF
TRBV20-1	11	TRBJ2-7	.	few	TGCAGCGCCGGGGGGCCGAGAGACCAGTACTTC	CSAGGPRDQYF
TRBV7-9	16	TRBJ2-3	.	.	TGTGCCAGCAGCACGCGCGGACAGAAGAACACAGATACGCAGTATTTT	CASSTRGQKNTDTQYF
TRBV27	17	TRBJ2-3	.	.	TGTGCCAGCAGTTTACGGGCCTACGGGGGAGACGCAGATACGCAGTATTTT	CASSLRAYGGDADTQYF
TRBV7-2	17	TRBJ1-2	.	few	TGTGCCAGCAGCCCCCTCCCGACAGGACGGGCGTCCTATGGCTACACCTTC	CASSPLPTGRASYGYTF
TRBV5-1	13	TRBJ1-1	.	.	TGCGCCAGCAGCTTAACAGAATACACTGAAGCTTTCTTT	CASSLTEYTEAFF
TRBV12-2	18	TRBJ1-5	.	.	TGTGCAAGTCGCTTAGCGGTGGGAGGGCAGGGACGAAATCAGCCCCAGCATTTT	CASRLAVGGQGRNQPQHF
TRBV4-3	15	TRBJ1-2	.	.	TGCGCCAGCAGCCAAGATAGGGCGCAGGGGCAGGGCTACACCTTC	CASSQDRAQGQGYTF
TRBV5-1	12	TRBJ1-1	TRBD1	once	TGCGCCAGCAGCACCCAGGGGGCCGAAGCTTTCTTT	CASSTQGAEAFF
TRBV11-3	13	TRBJ1-1	.	.	TGTGCCAGCAGCCGGGGCGGCAGGGGTGAAGCTTTCTTT	CASSRGGRGEAFF